This T cell receptor (beta chain) was observed in a study of blood T cell repertoires in COVID-19. Repertoires were generated with immunoSEQ multiplex PCR, while TCRdb's copy carries only in-frame clones and drops some. The table has fewer than 150,000 clones, just under 90% seen once. Germline values: CDR1 LNHDA, CDR2 SQIVND (reference sequence). With 3 bases removed from V and 4 bases from J, the gap between germline ends came to 16 bases. The CDR3 extends over 16 amino acids. J is TRBJ1-3 and V is TRBV19, with no clear D. The clonotype originates from a woman of 80 years or more with acute or convalescent COVID-19. Sequencing used peripheral blood. The DNA for the CDR3 is TGTGCCAGTAGTATCGAGGGATTCTTAGCCGGAAACACCATATATTTT. It is translated as CASSIEGFLAGNTIYF.